This T cell receptor beta chain was identified in a study of identifying expanded T cells in peripheral blood (dated by TCRdb to the late 2010s). For the wider study: Technical replicates were generated by sequencing separate aliquots of the same genomic DNA pool, with four replicates compared pairwise. On the study overall, not on this receptor specifically: The authors expected biological variance in healthy repertoires might increase further over much longer intervals such as months to years. Across all healthy-donor time intervals, the beta-binomial model significantly cut both the number of clones called differentially abundant and the false-positive rate. The binomial model flagged around 1.1 differentially abundant clones between technical replicates, compared with roughly 15 over roughly 2 weeks and 19 to 20 over around four weeks. Variance in clone template counts between roughly two-week samples significantly increased with total template count across all healthy donors.

V ends up 5 bases short and J 0 bases short, with an unmatched junction base count of 3. The CDR3 measures 15 amino acids from cysteine to phenylalanine. The entry retains the CDR3 DNA only, 45 bases that are in frame from base 1. Looking up the germline V gene yields CDR1 SGHDT and CDR2 YYEEEE. The immunoSEQ Assay, which relies on bias-controlled multiplex PCR amplification of genomic DNA, was used to profile TCRbeta CDR3 regions. The authors' analysis ran thus. To quantify the absolute abundance of each unique TCRbeta CDR3 region, the sequences were collapsed and filtered. Two models were used to test differential abundance: a binomial model (Fisher-equivalent) and a beta-binomial model that adds time-dependent variance fitted from healthy donors. Clones with fewer than 5 combined templates were excluded, and clones with Benjamini-Hochberg FDR below 0.01 were called differentially abundant. The form v = (b*log(k)+a)^2 was used to model beta-binomial variance as a function of total template count across the two samples. What TCRdb holds here is the immuneACCESS table cut down to in-frame rearrangements. Part of the clones is not present; checked against another copy, under half of the missing clones reflect an unresolved V gene, and the others are unexplained. The V and J calls and clone size are taken from that table; D and trimming were inferred from the DNA. For this sample there are approximately 92,000 clones; approximately 85% appear just once. The ten largest clones capture roughly 4% of the sample.

During the collection period, no immune events, such as infections, were documented for the healthy donors. To calibrate time-dependent variance in a beta-binomial model of T-cell clone differential abundance, blood repertoires from healthy donors were used as a training cohort. There were around ten healthy donors in the training cohort, of whom 3 were female and 7 were male. Donor ages ranged from about 25 to 64 years, with an average of about 40 years. Whole blood was collected from each healthy donor at three time points spaced 2 to 3 weeks apart and obtained from a commercial supplier. For immunosequencing, genomic DNA was extracted from whole blood that had not been sorted. Of note for this clone: The antigen this receptor binds is unknown. Base qualities were left out, and no much larger clone turns up one base away.

The sample consisted of blood. The rearranged segments are TRBV5-6 and TRBJ1-3, with TRBD1 matching 9 junction bases. This receptor was taken from a person aged 18-70 years in good health. The bases are TGTGCCAGCAGTGGGACAGGGTTCTCTGGAAACACCATATATTTT. Protein translation: CASSGTGFSGNTIYF.